The next 18 T cell receptor beta chains were all read from a single sample in a study of blood T cell repertoires in COVID-19. Profiled with immunoSEQ multiplex PCR; TCRdb holds only in-frame clones, not every one. Of about 270,000 clones in the sample, 88% were seen once. The material sequenced was PBMCs or T cells enriched from blood (not recorded which). These receptor sequences come from a woman in her 50s who had recovered from COVID-19.

V and J are TRBV19 and TRBJ1-5, with D perhaps matching TRBD1 (6 bases). With 7 bases removed from V and 6 bases from J, the gap between germline ends came to 16 bases. CDR3 length equals 14 residues. Per the germline V gene, CDR1 is LNHDA and CDR2 is SQIVND (reference sequence). Here the CDR3 DNA reads TGTGCCAGTACCACCGGGACACATGTTCAGCCCCAGCATTTT. Residues: CASTTGTHVQPQHF.

The chain uses TRBV9 and TRBJ2-3; D is perhaps TRBD1 (5 bases). This CDR3 comprises 15 residues. Trimming removed 4 bases at V and 1 base at J, with 13 bases between. Germline CDR1 reads SGDLS; CDR2 reads YYNGEE. As DNA, the CDR3 is TGTGCCAGCAGCCAAGGCGGCAGGGGCACAGATACGCAGTATTTT. Its translation: CASSQGGRGTDTQYF.

The chain uses TRBV7-2 and TRBJ2-1; 16 bases align to TRBD2. Germline V gene sequence: CDR1 SGHTA, CDR2 FQGNSA. V lost 4 bases and J lost 8; bases outside the gene matches: 5. This CDR3 has 16 amino acids. DNA for the CDR3: TGTGCCAGCAGCTGGAGAGGGACTAGCGGGAGGGATGAGCAGTTCTTC. As protein: CASSWRGTSGRDEQFF.

This chain connects TRBV15 to TRBJ2-7; TRBD1 matches 9 bases. V dropped 0 bases and J dropped 3; count of bases not matched to a gene: 6. The CDR3 has 16 amino acids. The germline V gene encodes CDR1 LNHNV and CDR2 YYDKDF (reference sequence). CDR3 coding DNA: TGTGCCACCAGCAGAGAATATGGGACAGGGTTCTACGAGCAGTACTTC. It encodes CATSREYGTGFYEQYF.

V gene TRBV9 combines with J gene TRBJ2-5, with D maybe TRBD1 (6 bases). This CDR3 comprises 14 residues. Germline assignment: CDR1 SGDLS and CDR2 YYNGEE. V lost 3 bases, J lost 4 bases, and 13 bases lay in between. CDR3 nucleotide sequence: TGTGCCAGCAGCGAGAGCCCGACAGGAGAGACCCAGTACTTC. Protein sequence: CASSESPTGETQYF.

This sequence joins TRBV5-4 and TRBJ1-2; weak D call: TRBD1 (6 bases). The CDR3 is 14 amino acids. The ends were cut back, 5 bases at V and 6 bases at J, with 17 bases in the middle. Per germline, CDR1 SGHNT and CDR2 YYREEE (reference sequence). CDR3 coding DNA: TGTGCCAGCAGTCGAGGGACAACTAAAGATGGCTACACCTTC. It yields the protein CASSRGTTKDGYTF.

On this clone itself: A read error may produce the germline difference seen at one junction end. The CDR3 DNA reads as TGCGCCAGCAGTGAACGCGTTGGGGGGGGAAAGCCCGGGGAGCTGTTTTTT. Its protein is CASSERVGGGKPGELFF. The chain carries TRBV6-1 and TRBJ2-2; the match to TRBD2 covers 7 bases. The CDR3 sequence is 17 residues long. The germline V gene has CDR1 MNHNS and CDR2 SASEGT.

The chain joins TRBV19 to TRBJ1-4; D unclear. The V end was cut by 3 bases, the J end by 4 bases, with 12 bases between. The CDR3 length is 15 residues. Germline V gives CDR1 LNHDA, CDR2 SQIVND (reference sequence). The CDR3 region is CASSMLEGLNEKLFF. The CDR3 DNA reads TGTGCCAGTAGTATGTTAGAAGGACTTAATGAAAAACTGTTTTTT.

This chain links TRBV19 with TRBJ1-2; 8 positions agree with TRBD1. CDR1 LNHDA and CDR2 SQIVND come from the germline V gene (reference sequence). V dropped 6 bases and J dropped 7; count of bases not matched to a gene: 16. This CDR3 has 16 residues. The DNA of the CDR3 is TGTGCCAGTAGCGATACACAGGGGGTGACTACGCGTGGCTACACCTTC. As protein: CASSDTQGVTTRGYTF.

V usage is TRBV7-2 and J usage is TRBJ2-3; 11 bases map to TRBD2. V lost 0 bases to trimming and J lost 0 bases; unmatched junction nucleotides: 5. This CDR3 is built from 18 residues. CDR1 and CDR2 from the germline V gene are SGHTA and FQGNSA. CDR3 in amino acids: CASSLAWRLAGSTDTQYF. The DNA for the CDR3 is TGTGCCAGCAGCTTAGCGTGGAGACTAGCGGGAAGCACAGATACGCAGTATTTT.

A remark on this clone: An end of the junction does not agree with germline; a read error may underlie this. V and J are TRBV5-6 and TRBJ2-1; perhaps TRBD2 as D (5 bases). CDR3 length: 12 residues. The germline V gene has CDR1 SGHDT and CDR2 YYEEEE. The CDR3 region has the DNA TGTGCCAGCAGCCGCACTAGGATCGGGTCGCTCTTC. It encodes CASSRTRIGSLF. The whole variable domain, remainder taken from reference TRBV5-6 and TRBJ2-1, is DAGVTQSPTHLIKTRGQQVTLRCSPKSGHDTVSWYQQALGQGPQFIFQYYEEEERQRGNFPDRFSGHQFPNYSSELNVNALLLGDSALYLCASSRTRIGSLFGPGTRLTVL.

The chain combines TRBV20-1 with TRBJ1-2; maybe TRBD1 (6 bases). This CDR3 contains 11 residues. The germline V gene has CDR1 DFQATT and CDR2 SNEGSKA (reference sequence). The ends were cut back, 4 bases at V and 8 bases at J, with 11 bases in the middle. CDR3 region: CSANRVQGYTF. Written as DNA, the CDR3 is TGCAGTGCTAACAGGGTTCAGGGCTACACCTTC.

As concerns this clone: This specimen includes other DNA sequences encoding the same CDR3. The chain employs TRBV30 and TRBJ1-5; the match to TRBD1 covers 7 bases. Germline V CDR1 and CDR2: GTSNPN, SVGIG (reference sequence). The CDR3 is 14 residues long. With 2 bases clipped from V and 4 bases from J, the junction kept 5 bases outside the gene matches. The CDR3 DNA reads as TGTGCCTGGAGTCCTGGACAGGTGAATCAGCCCCAGCATTTT. Translated: CAWSPGQVNQPQHF.

The V and J genes are TRBV7-3 and TRBJ2-4; 11 positions agree with TRBD1. The CDR3 spans 14 residues. V gave up 5 bases and J gave up 5 bases; unmatched junction bases: 2. Per the germline V gene, CDR1 is SGHTA and CDR2 is FQGTGA. The CDR3 sequence is CASSRGQGENIQYF. CDR3 DNA sequence: TGTGCCAGCAGCCGGGGACAGGGGGAAAACATTCAGTACTTC.

This chain joins TRBV7-8 and TRBJ1-2, with 10 bases lining up with TRBD1. V was pared by 5 bases and J by 6 bases, with 9 bases of the junction left unmatched. The CDR3 is 15 residues long. The germline gives CDR1 SGHVS, CDR2 FQNEAQ. The CDR3 nucleotides are TGTGCCAGCAGCCACCGGACAGGGGGAAACGATGGCTACACCTTC. Translation: CASSHRTGGNDGYTF.

The chain is built from TRBV24-1 and TRBJ2-1; the match to TRBD1 covers 10 bases. Germline V gene data show CDR1 as KGHDR and CDR2 as SFDVKD. The ends lost 4 bases at V and 1 base at J; junction bases unmatched: 12. The CDR3 is 19 residues long. The CDR3 region has the DNA TGTGCCACCAGTGACCGAGTCCCGGGACAGGGGCCGTCCTACAATGAGCAGTTCTTC. Its translation: CATSDRVPGQGPSYNEQFF.

The chain joins TRBV3-1 (or the pseudogene TRBV3-2) to TRBJ2-4; 10 bases are shared with TRBD2. CDR1 is LGHDT and CDR2 is YNNKEL in the germline V gene (reference sequence). The CDR3 is made up of 15 amino acids. Losses at the gene ends were 0 bases for V and 6 bases for J; bases not matched to a gene: 2. CDR3 coding DNA: TGTGCCAGCAGCCAAGAATGGACTAGCGGAAACATTCAGTACTTC. Protein sequence: CASSQEWTSGNIQYF.

The gene calls are TRBV6-2 or TRBV6-3 and TRBJ1-6, with 7 positions matching TRBD1. Germline values: CDR1 MNHEY, CDR2 SVGEGT. The J segment lost 10 bases and the V segment lost 5 bases, leaving 17 bases of the junction unmatched. The CDR3 length is 17 residues. The CDR3 is CASSTDPDRRSGSPLHF. As DNA, the CDR3 is TGTGCCAGCAGTACGGACCCGGACAGGAGGTCTGGCTCACCCCTCCACTTT.